These 13 T cell receptor beta chains originate from one sample sequenced in a study. TCRdb analysed the 5' RACE reads with MiXCR anew, one entry per CDR3 protein. The sample shows over 50,000 distinct CDR3 sequences, around 24% of them seen only once. Sequencing was carried out using tumor-infiltrating naive CD4+ T cells sorted from the breast tumor. The sample's subset: naive CD4+ T cells, CD4+CD45RA+CD25-. The receptors here all came from a female donor with breast cancer.

This sequence joins TRBV7-2 and TRBJ2-4, with no clear D. This CDR3 has 14 amino acids. The germline V and J ends were trimmed by 1 base and 1 base, with 5 bases remaining between them. The germline V gene encodes CDR1 SGHTA and CDR2 FQGNSA. CDR3 bases: TGTGCCAGCAGCTTAGTGGAGGCCAAAAACATTCAGTACTTC. Protein: CASSLVEAKNIQYF.

This clonotype was observed at least ten times. The chain employs TRBV7-8 and TRBJ2-6, with 9 positions matching TRBD1. The V gene end was trimmed by 6 bases and the J gene end by 0 bases; junction bases not matched to a gene: 6. This CDR3 contains 17 residues. Germline loops: CDR1 SGHVS, CDR2 FQNEAQ. The CDR3 here is CASSWDRVLSGANVLTF. In DNA, the CDR3 is TGTGCCAGCAGTTGGGACAGGGTTCTCTCTGGGGCCAACGTCCTGACTTTC. Filled out from reference TRBV7-8 and TRBJ2-6, the complete variable domain reads GAGVSQSPRYKVAKRGQDVALRCDPISGHVSLFWYQQALGQGPEFLTYFQNEAQLDKSGLPSDRFFAERPEGSVSTLKIQRTQQEDSAVYLCASSWDRVLSGANVLTFGAGSRLTVL.

This clonotype was observed at least ten times. V usage is TRBV4-2 and J usage is TRBJ2-2, with 8 bases aligning to TRBD2. The ends lost 0 bases at V and 7 bases at J; junction bases unmatched: 7. Germline assignment: CDR1 LGHNA and CDR2 YNFKEQ. The CDR3 consists of 16 residues. The DNA of the CDR3 is TGTGCCAGCAGCCAAGATGGGGCTAGCGGGTACGGGGAGCTGTTTTTT. Translating it yields CASSQDGASGYGELFF.

In its sample, this clonotype was seen a few times. The chain carries TRBV24-1 and TRBJ2-3; D is perhaps TRBD2 (6 bases). This CDR3 contains 12 residues. Germline V gives CDR1 KGHDR, CDR2 SFDVKD. The V gene lost 8 bases and the J gene lost 3 bases, with 8 bases spanning the gap. CDR3 DNA: TGTGCCACCAACGGGGGTACAGATACGCAGTATTTT. Its translation is CATNGGTDTQYF.

The sample holds a few counts of this clonotype. V usage is TRBV7-3 and J usage is TRBJ1-2; 9 bases match TRBD1. Germline CDR1 SGHTA, CDR2 FQGTGA. Germline trimming cut 5 bases from V and 4 bases from J; bases unmatched to any gene: 5. CDR3 length: 14 amino acids. CDR3 amino acids: CASSLGQGSYGYTF. The CDR3, as DNA: TGTGCCAGCAGCCTAGGACAGGGGTCCTATGGCTACACCTTC.

The J gene is TRBJ1-1, the V gene TRBV6-1, with unresolved D. Germline V gives CDR1 MNHNS, CDR2 SASEGT. The CDR3 has 14 residues. Trimming took 5 bases from V and 5 from J, leaving 15 bases between them. The CDR3 reads CASSIAGFRTEAFF. As DNA, the CDR3 is TGTGCCAGCAGTATTGCGGGTTTCAGGACTGAAGCTTTCTTT.

This clonotype was counted only a few times. The V and J genes are TRBV10-3 and TRBJ2-5, with D tentatively TRBD1 (6 bases). This CDR3 contains 12 residues. The germline V and J ends were trimmed by 10 bases and 0 bases, with 9 bases remaining between them. CDR1 ENHRY and CDR2 SYGVKD come from the germline V gene. In nucleotides, the CDR3 is TGTGCCAGTACAGGGAACCAAGAGACCCAGTACTTC. Translation: CASTGNQETQYF.

This clonotype was found many times. The chain links TRBV6-1 to TRBJ1-5, with D maybe TRBD1 (6 bases). The V gene's germline CDR1 is MNHNS and CDR2 SASEGT. Trimming pared 7 bases from V and 8 bases from J, leaving 21 bases between. The CDR3 consists of 15 residues. CDR3 DNA: TGTGCCAGCACCGACCCAACCTCGGGGGACAAGCCCCAGCATTTT. Its translation: CASTDPTSGDKPQHF.

The gene calls are TRBV5-1 and TRBJ1-1, with 8 bases identical to TRBD1. Germline V CDR1 and CDR2: SGHRS, YFSETQ. The trim removed 1 base at V and 5 bases at J, leaving 7 bases unmatched. This CDR3 contains 15 residues. The CDR3 DNA sequence: TGCGCCAGCAGCTTGTCAGGACAGGGAAGAACTGAAGCTTTCTTT. Protein: CASSLSGQGRTEAFF. Filled out from reference TRBV5-1 and TRBJ1-1, the complete variable domain reads KAGVTQTPRYLIKTRGQQVTLSCSPISGHRSVSWYQQTPGQGLQFLFEYFSETQRNKGNFPGRFSGRQFSNSRSEMNVSTLELGDSALYLCASSLSGQGRTEAFFGQGTRLTVV.

This clonotype was observed a handful of times. The J gene is TRBJ2-6, the V gene TRBV5-1; D is perhaps TRBD1 (5 bases). The CDR3 length is 16 residues. Germline V gene data show CDR1 as SGHRS and CDR2 as YFSETQ. Trimming stripped 6 bases from V and 0 bases from J, with 13 bases between. CDR3 nucleotides: TGCGCCAGCAATGAACAGGAGATCTCTGGGGCCAACGTCCTGACTTTC. It specifies CASNEQEISGANVLTF.

The chain carries TRBV29-1 and TRBJ2-1; weak D call: TRBD2 (6 bases). The CDR3 is made up of 13 amino acids. The germline V gene encodes CDR1 SQVTM and CDR2 ANQGSEA. V lost 7 bases and J 7 bases, leaving 17 bases between the germline ends. DNA for the CDR3: TGCAGCGCACTAGCTTCCCTTGGGAATGAGCAGTTCTTC. It translates to CSALASLGNEQFF.

This chain uses TRBV12-3 or TRBV12-4 with TRBJ1-4; 9 bases align to TRBD1. CDR3 length equals 15 residues. The V gene end was trimmed by 3 bases and the J gene end by 10 bases; junction bases not matched to a gene: 9. CDR3 sequence (DNA): TGTGCCAGCAGTTTTACTGGGGGACAGGGTGGAAAACTGTTTTTT. Translating gives CASSFTGGQGGKLFF.

The rearrangement uses TRBV5-4 and TRBJ2-7, with 10 bases matching TRBD1. The CDR3 is made up of 15 amino acids. Germline V gene sequence: CDR1 SGHNT, CDR2 YYREEE (reference sequence). Germline trimming cut 5 bases from V and 3 bases from J; bases unmatched to any gene: 8. CDR3 loop: CASRGRGQGLYEQYF. The DNA of the CDR3 is TGTGCCAGCAGGGGGCGGGGACAGGGGCTCTACGAGCAGTACTTC.